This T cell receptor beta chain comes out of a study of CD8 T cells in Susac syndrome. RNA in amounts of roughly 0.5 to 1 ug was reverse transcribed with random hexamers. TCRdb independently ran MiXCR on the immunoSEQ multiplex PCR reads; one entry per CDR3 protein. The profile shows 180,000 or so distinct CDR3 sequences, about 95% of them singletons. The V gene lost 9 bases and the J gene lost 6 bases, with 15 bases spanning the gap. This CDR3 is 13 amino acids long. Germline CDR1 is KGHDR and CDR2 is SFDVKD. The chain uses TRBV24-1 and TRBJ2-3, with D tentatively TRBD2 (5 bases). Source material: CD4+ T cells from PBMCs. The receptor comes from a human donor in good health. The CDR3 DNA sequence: TGTGCCACCCGGGATGGGGTCATGGATACGCAGTATTTT. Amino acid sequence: CATRDGVMDTQYF.